The sequence of this T cell receptor (beta chain) was determined in a study of blood T cell repertoires in COVID-19 (TCRdb year 2020). At the level of the whole study: Samples from collaborators originated in the United States, Italy and Spain and spanned both the acute and convalescent phases of COVID-19. The prospective study material was composed of cDNA or gDNA derived from T cells, B-cell-depleted T cells, or PBMCs. Samples were obtained from the ongoing ImmuneRACE study (first 160 participants) and from 950 to 1,500 subjects provided by 6 global collaborators. Sample metadata almost always included a de-identified subject ID, COVID-19 status, age in years and sex. Deeply sampled blood TCRbeta repertoires from subjects exposed to, actively infected with, or recovered from COVID-19 were included in the dataset. The repertoires were released in a freely available public database intended as a resource for research on the immune response to SARS-CoV-2. HLA class I and class II types, where available, came from metadata supplied by the sample provider rather than from assay-based typing. Study-level results and caveats: How much clinical and demographic metadata was included differed by source and by participant, and the metadata was provided uncurated.

Participants in the prospective study were aged roughly 18 to 89 years, lived in 24 United States geographic areas, and enrolled through a virtual design. To assign participants to cohorts, the prospective study relied on clinical history that participants themselves reported in a screening survey and a study questionnaire. Exposed participants had been in contact, within 2 weeks of entering the study, with a person who had a PCR-confirmed or clinician-diagnosed case of COVID-19. Mobile phlebotomists in the prospective study collected whole blood, serum and a nasopharyngeal or oropharyngeal swab from every participant. Over a roughly two-month period, participants in the prospective study had the option of providing additional blood draws and questionnaires. Before DNA extraction, prospective study blood samples were shipped either frozen or at room temperature. This clone has ten or more counts. Its antigen is not yet known. No qualities accompany the bases; no much larger clone lies one base away.

Between the V and J ends, shortened by 6 bases and 5 bases respectively, the junction contains 10 bases. The CDR3 runs 13 amino acids, cysteine and phenylalanine included. Of all the DNA, just the CDR3 is kept, 39 bases in frame from base 1. The immunoSEQ Assay, a bias-controlled multiplex PCR, was used to amplify TCRbeta CDR3 regions from genomic DNA. The study's own analysis went as follows. Within the assay, amplification of reference gene primers was used to estimate how many nucleated cells each sample contained. To quantify the absolute abundance of each unique TCRbeta CDR3 rearrangement, sequence reads were collapsed and filtered. For each sample, productive Simpson clonality was calculated as the square root of Simpson's diversity index across productive rearrangements. TCRdb obtained this table from immuneACCESS and retained in-frame rearrangements with V and J assigned. These tables miss some clones; where compared with another copy, unresolved V genes account for less than half of the shortfall, and the remainder is unexplained. Clone size and V and J calls were adopted from that table, with D and trimming inferred from the DNA. For this sample there are hundreds of thousands of clones; 85% appear just once. About 1.9% of the sample belongs to the ten largest clones.

The clonotype was recovered from a woman aged 30 to 39 who had been exposed to COVID-19. The sample consisted of PBMCs or T cells enriched from blood (not recorded which). This chain joins TRBV12-3 or TRBV12-4 to TRBJ2-2; no D segment can be confidently identified. The CDR3 corresponds to CASSSARTGELFF. The DNA reads TGTGCCAGCAGCTCAGCGAGGACCGGGGAGCTGTTTTTT.